This T cell receptor beta chain was recovered during a study of shared clonotypes between healthy human individuals. The overall study: The cohort comprised a couple of women and a few men. Their ages spanned 18 to 49 years. Notes on the study in general: Naive subsets usually exceeded memory subsets in estimated richness.

Donors were Caucasian adults residing in Nashville, Tennessee, USA. This clone was recorded once. Its antigen is as yet unknown. V lost 1 base, J lost 2 bases, and 12 bases stayed unmatched. Germline V CDR1 and CDR2: SGHNT, YYREEE (reference sequence). The CDR3 is made up of 17 amino acids. Replicate PCRs from sorted subsets contained approximately 200 ng DNA, which is 29,000 or so T cell genomes. This table comes from immunoSEQ multiplex PCR, and its TCRdb copy is limited to in-frame clones, with some not included. Here the sample spans about 2.4 million clones, roughly 92% being singletons. The source of this sequence is a man aged 18 to 29 in good health. The sequencing sample was made of naive CD4+ T cells sorted from blood. This sample's subset: CD45RA+ positively selected. The V and J genes are TRBV5-4 and TRBJ2-7; TRBD2 aligns across 7 bases. The CDR3 DNA reads TGTGCCAGCAGCTTGTCCTCCTCGCTAGCGGATACCTACGAGCAGTACTTC. Residues: CASSLSSSLADTYEQYF. Using reference TRBV5-4 and TRBJ2-7 for the parts outside the CDR3, the full variable domain is ETGVTQSPTHLIKTRGQQVTLRCSSQSGHNTVSWYQQALGQGPQFIFQYYREEENGRGNFPPRFSGLQFPNYSSELNVNALELDDSALYLCASSLSSSLADTYEQYFGPGTRLTVT.